The 15 T cell receptor beta chains presented below share a single source sample, sequenced in a study of cytomegalovirus exposure and HLA in healthy donors. The PCR ran on 60 Vbeta and 13 Jbeta primers. Sequencing was performed with immunoSEQ multiplex PCR; in TCRdb, only in-frame clones are kept and a portion is missing. The sample consists of about 180,000 clones, approximately 73% of them appearing once. The material sequenced was PBMCs. The receptors originated from a woman aged 25-40 years in good health and CMV-seropositive.

The CDR3 protein is CASSPGPSGNTIYF. CDR3 DNA: TGTGCCAGCAGCCCTGGCCCCTCTGGAAACACCATATATTTT. The chain uses TRBV9 and TRBJ1-3, with D uncertain. Trimming removed 4 bases from V and 0 bases from J, with 8 bases in between. The germline V gene encodes CDR1 SGDLS and CDR2 YYNGEE. The CDR3 has 14 residues.

The chain carries TRBV6-5 and TRBJ1-4; 8 bases fit TRBD1. J was trimmed by 5 bases and V by 6 bases; bases with no gene match: 8. The V gene's germline CDR1 is MNHEY and CDR2 SVGAGI. This CDR3 is 15 amino acids long. The CDR3 DNA reads as TGTGCCAGCAGCCTGGACAGGACAGGGAATGAAAAACTGTTTTTT. Its protein product is CASSLDRTGNEKLFF.

This clone was picked up one time. The chain has TRBV5-1 and TRBJ2-6; 13 nucleotides agree with TRBD2. The J segment lost 0 bases and the V segment lost 4 bases, leaving 7 bases of the junction unmatched. CDR3 length equals 19 residues. The germline CDR1 and CDR2 sequences are SGHRS and YFSETQ. The CDR3 protein is CASSPRLAGGPSGANVLTF. CDR3 in DNA: TGCGCCAGCAGCCCGAGACTAGCGGGGGGTCCCTCTGGGGCCAACGTCCTGACTTTC.

V usage is TRBV19 and J usage is TRBJ1-5; weak D call: TRBD1 (5 bases). This CDR3 has 12 amino acids. V shed 7 bases and J shed 6 bases, with 10 bases lying between them. Germline V CDR1 and CDR2: LNHDA, SQIVND (reference sequence). The CDR3 spells CASKEGSQPQHF. CDR3 sequence (DNA): TGTGCCAGTAAGGAGGGGAGTCAGCCCCAGCATTTT.

The gene calls are TRBV4-3 and TRBJ2-5; no definite D call. The CDR3 sequence is 15 residues long. V lost 0 bases, J lost 7 bases, and 15 bases lay in between. The germline V gene has CDR1 LGHNA and CDR2 YSLEER. DNA of the CDR3: TGCGCCAGCAGCCAAGATTACAGCTCGGCTGGGACCCAGTACTTC. It codes for CASSQDYSSAGTQYF.

The gene calls are TRBV10-2 and TRBJ1-1; 7 bases map to TRBD1. There are 12 residues in the CDR3. J lost 8 bases, V lost 1 base, and 1 base had no gene match. CDR1 and CDR2 from the germline V gene are WSHSY and SAAADI. CDR3 amino acids: CASSEFRGEAFF. CDR3 bases: TGCGCCAGCAGTGAGTTCAGGGGGGAAGCTTTCTTT.

The chain is built from TRBV21-1 and TRBJ2-7; the DNA was not used to check the table's D call, TRBD1. TRBV21-1 constitutes a pseudogene. There are 14 residues in the CDR3. CDR3 sequence (DNA): TGTGCCAGCAGCACCCACAGGAACTCCTACGAGCAGTACTTC. It is translated as CASSTHRNSYEQYF.

This clone appeared a few times. The chain couples TRBV11-2 to TRBJ2-7, with a possible D match to TRBD2 (5 bases). This CDR3 region has 14 residues. The germline CDR1 and CDR2 sequences are SGHAT and FQNNGV. Trimming took off 1 base at V and 3 bases at J, with 10 bases between the two ends. CDR3 residues: CASSLGSGVYEQYF. The DNA of the CDR3 is TGTGCCAGCAGCTTAGGCTCCGGGGTCTACGAGCAGTACTTC.

The CDR3 spells CASSSGTGPQETQYF. The CDR3 coding sequence is TGTGCCAGCAGCTCCGGGACAGGGCCCCAAGAGACCCAGTACTTC. The rearrangement links TRBV11-2 to TRBJ2-5, with 9 bases fitting TRBD1. Trimming removed 4 bases from V and 1 base from J; junction bases left unmatched: 4. Germline V CDR1 and CDR2: SGHAT, FQNNGV. CDR3 length: 15 amino acids.

This rearrangement joins TRBV5-8 to TRBJ1-6; maybe TRBD1 (5 bases). The germline CDR1 and CDR2 sequences are SGHTS and YDEGEE. The CDR3 sequence is 15 residues long. With 0 bases removed from V and 3 bases from J, the gap between germline ends came to 7 bases. The CDR3 is CASSLGQFYNSPLHF. CDR3 nucleotides: TGTGCCAGCAGCTTGGGACAGTTCTATAATTCACCCCTCCACTTT.

A remark on this clone: Other DNA sequences in the same sample also yield this CDR3. The chain links TRBV9 to TRBJ2-2, with 8 positions matching TRBD1. Germline V gene lookup returns CDR1 SGDLS and CDR2 YYNGEE. The CDR3 totals 16 residues. V was pared by 0 bases and J by 3 bases, with 4 bases of the junction left unmatched. The CDR3 nucleotides are TGTGCCAGCAGCGTAGAAGGACAGGGCTACACCGGGGAGCTGTTTTTT. This sequence encodes CASSVEGQGYTGELFF.

The chain uses TRBV9 and TRBJ1-1; D remains unclear. CDR1 and CDR2 (germline): SGDLS, YYNGEE. The V end lost 4 bases, the J end lost 5 bases, and 18 bases lay between the germline ends. CDR3 length: 15 amino acids. CDR3 in DNA: TGTGCCAGCAGCCCAAATGTAAATCCGGAGACTGAAGCTTTCTTT. Translation: CASSPNVNPETEAFF. Full variable domain (rest looked up from reference TRBV9 and TRBJ1-1): DSGVTQTPKHLITATGQRVTLRCSPRSGDLSVYWYQQSLDQGLQFLIQYYNGEERAKGNILERFSAQQFPDLHSELNLSSLELGDSALYFCASSPNVNPETEAFFGQGTRLTVV.

The gene calls are TRBV30 and TRBJ1-4, with 7 bases lining up with TRBD1. The CDR3 runs to 14 residues. CDR1 and CDR2 (germline): GTSNPN, SVGIG (reference sequence). Trimming took 6 bases from V and 4 from J; bases not matched to a gene: 8. The CDR3 nucleotides are TGTGCCTGCCCCTCGAGGACAGGTAATGAAAAACTGTTTTTT. Translated, it gives CACPSRTGNEKLFF. The variable domain in full, with the rest retrieved from reference TRBV30 and TRBJ1-4, is SQTIHQWPATLVQPVGSPLSLECTVEGTSNPNLYWYRQAAGRGLQLLFYSVGIGQISSEVPQNLSASRPQDRQFILSSKKLLLSDSGFYLCACPSRTGNEKLFFGSGTQLSVL.

The CDR3 loop is CASSESRGQTGTLYEQYF. CDR3 nucleotides: TGTGCCAGCAGTGAATCCCGGGGACAGACAGGGACGCTCTACGAGCAGTACTTC. This chain connects TRBV6-1 to TRBJ2-7; 7 nucleotides agree with TRBD1. Losses at the gene ends were 2 bases for V and 3 bases for J; bases not matched to a gene: 16. This CDR3 spans 18 amino acids. From germline, CDR1 is MNHNS and CDR2 SASEGT.

For the CDR3, the DNA is TGCGCCAGCAGCCAAAACCGCGACAGGGGGCCAGGTGAAAAACTGTTTTTT. It encodes CASSQNRDRGPGEKLFF. The chain combines TRBV4-1 with TRBJ1-4; TRBD1 matches 10 bases. CDR1 MGHRA and CDR2 YSYEKL come from the germline V gene. V lost 2 bases and J lost 7; bases outside the gene matches: 10. This CDR3 contains 17 residues.